The entry that follows covers one T cell receptor beta chain sequence. The data originate from a study of CD8 T cells in Susac syndrome. High-throughput TCR beta sequencing covered peripheral CD8+ and CD4+ T cells. The CDR3 runs 15 residues. The germline V gene has CDR1 SGHDN and CDR2 FVKESK. Trimming took 0 bases from V and 11 from J, leaving 19 bases between them. Random hexamers were used to reverse transcribe the RNA input (about 0.5 to 1 ug). By means of immunoSEQ multiplex PCR, TCR beta CDR3 spanning 54 Vbeta and 13 Jbeta underwent amplification. MiXCR was run by TCRdb on the immunoSEQ multiplex PCR reads, yielding one entry per CDR3 protein. The sample yields approximately 190,000 distinct CDR3 sequences, 95% seen once.

The receptor's source is a human donor with Susac syndrome. Material: CD8+ T cells from PBMCs. The chain combines TRBV14 with TRBJ1-1; D is undetermined. The CDR3 region has the DNA TGTGCCAGCAGCCAAGATTGGAACACCGGTATTCCCGCTTTCTTT. Translation: CASSQDWNTGIPAFF.